This entry concerns a single T cell receptor (beta chain). The data were obtained in a study of blood T cell repertoires in COVID-19. As for the study in general: Specimens from acute and convalescent COVID-19 originated in the United States, Italy and Spain.

Source study methods: Researchers report that nucleated cell counts were estimated from reference gene primer amplification. Some clones are missing from TCRdb's copy, which holds only in-frame ones; the method was immunoSEQ multiplex PCR. V, J and clone size reflect that table, while D and trimming were determined from the DNA. The sample consists of about 200,000 clones, about 83% of them appearing once. Germline CDR1 LNHDA, CDR2 SQIVND (reference sequence). This CDR3 region has 14 residues. Trimming took 5 bases from V and 3 from J, leaving 13 bases between them. The genes are TRBV19 and TRBJ1-1, with D unresolved. Sample: peripheral blood. The clonotype originates from a woman aged 45-65 years with active or convalescent COVID-19. The CDR3 DNA sequence: TGTGCCAGTAGTGAGAACCGGGGATACACTGAAGCTTTCTTT. Its translation is CASSENRGYTEAFF.